The clone carrying this T cell receptor beta chain was observed a handful of times. This CDR3 is 14 amino acids long. Trimming took 6 bases from V and 3 from J, leaving 14 bases between them. Germline loops: CDR1 SGHVS, CDR2 FQNEAQ. This sample is part of a study of early T cells in non-severe SARS-CoV-2 infection. Study-wide context: Bulk RNA taken from unsorted whole blood was sequenced, leaving chains unpaired.

Unique molecular identifiers were affixed to single, distinct cDNA molecules. TCRdb reprocessed the 5' RACE reads via MiXCR and lists one record per CDR3 protein. Here the sample spans some 28,000 distinct CDR3 sequences, about 5% being singletons. Material for sequencing was whole blood. The sequence was collected from an adult who was a healthcare worker with PCR-confirmed SARS-CoV-2 infection or an uninfected control (not recorded which). This chain links TRBV7-8 with TRBJ2-5, with D perhaps TRBD2 (5 bases). This CDR3 reads CASRKRLPEETQYF. The CDR3 nucleotides read TGTGCCAGCAGAAAGCGGCTACCGGAAGAGACCCAGTACTTC.